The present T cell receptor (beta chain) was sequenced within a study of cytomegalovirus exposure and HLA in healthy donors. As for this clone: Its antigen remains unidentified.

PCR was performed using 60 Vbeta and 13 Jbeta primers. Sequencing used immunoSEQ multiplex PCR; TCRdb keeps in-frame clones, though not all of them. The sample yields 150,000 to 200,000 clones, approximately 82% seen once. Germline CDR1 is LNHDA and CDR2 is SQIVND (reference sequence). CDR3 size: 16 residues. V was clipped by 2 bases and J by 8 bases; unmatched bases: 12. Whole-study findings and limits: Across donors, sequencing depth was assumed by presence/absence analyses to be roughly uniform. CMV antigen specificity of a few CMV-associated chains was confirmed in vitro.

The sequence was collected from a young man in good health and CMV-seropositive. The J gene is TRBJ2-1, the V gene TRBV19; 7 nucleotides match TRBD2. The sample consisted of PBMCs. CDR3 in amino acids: CASSISSAGAGDEQFF. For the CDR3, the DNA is TGTGCCAGTAGTATAAGCTCTGCGGGAGCTGGGGATGAGCAGTTCTTC.